This is a list of T cell receptor beta chains from one sample in a study of T cells in Graves' hyperthyroidism and ophthalmopathy. TCRdb independently ran MiXCR on the multiplex PCR reads; one entry per CDR3 protein. The sample has about 570,000 distinct CDR3 sequences; 35% to 55% are singletons. Sequencing was performed on peripheral blood or thyroid tissue (not recorded which). These receptors all come from an adult woman with Graves' disease, either hyperthyroidism or ophthalmopathy (not recorded which). CDR3s include the opening cysteine and the closing phenylalanine or tryptophan. The D gene is left open where the match is weak. For some rows the clone size is stated as once, few or many, or as a class when expanded; others skip it.

J gene,V gene,D gene,clone size,CDR3 protein,CDR3 DNA
TRBJ1-2,TRBV19,-,-,CASSTAGRPGYTF,TGTGCCAGTAGTACAGCGGGCAGACCCGGCTACACCTTC
TRBJ1-1,TRBV6-2/TRBV6-3,TRBD1,few,CASSPRQGWTEAFF,TGTGCCAGCAGTCCGAGACAGGGTTGGACTGAAGCTTTCTTT
TRBJ1-5,TRBV9,TRBD1,-,CASSPDRGLSNQPQHF,TGTGCCAGCAGCCCGGACAGGGGGCTTAGCAATCAGCCCCAGCATTTT
TRBJ2-7,TRBV7-6,TRBD2,-,CARDPKREDPYEQYF,TGTGCCCGCGATCCTAAGCGGGAGGACCCCTACGAGCAGTACTTC
TRBJ2-7,TRBV5-1,TRBD1,-,CASRSGQGANYEQYF,TGCGCCAGCAGATCTGGACAGGGTGCAAACTACGAGCAGTACTTC
TRBJ2-7,TRBV14,-,-,CASSQAFLAYSYEQYF,TGTGCCAGCAGCCAAGCTTTTCTGGCCTACTCCTACGAGCAGTACTTC
TRBJ2-7,TRBV3-1,-,-,CASSHPGEGEQYF,TGTGCCAGCAGCCATCCAGGGGAGGGCGAGCAGTACTTC
TRBJ2-1,TRBV20-1,-,-,CSANPHRNEQFF,TGCAGTGCTAACCCACACCGGAATGAGCAGTTCTTC
TRBJ2-3,TRBV12-3/TRBV12-4,TRBD2,-,CASRSPREGKTDTQYF,TGTGCCAGCAGGTCACCGCGGGAGGGCAAGACAGATACGCAGTATTTT
TRBJ2-5,TRBV7-9,-,many,CASSLLWGRQETQYF,TGTGCCAGCAGCCTACTATGGGGTCGACAAGAGACCCAGTACTTC
TRBJ1-1,TRBV29-1,-,-,CSLDGTPNTEAFF,TGCAGCTTGGACGGGACACCGAACACTGAAGCTTTCTTT
TRBJ2-7,TRBV20-1,TRBD2,many,CSARDHQRELLEQYF,TGCAGTGCTAGAGATCACCAGCGGGAGCTTCTCGAGCAGTACTTC
TRBJ1-1,TRBV7-3,-,-,CASSPSGQRGTEAFF,TGTGCCAGCAGCCCCAGTGGCCAGAGAGGTACTGAAGCTTTCTTT
TRBJ1-5,TRBV9,-,-,CASSVAGTSGQPQHF,TGTGCCAGCAGCGTAGCCGGGACATCGGGTCAGCCCCAGCATTTT
TRBJ2-3,TRBV29-1,-,-,CSVDITDTQYF,TGCAGCGTTGACATCACAGATACGCAGTATTTT
TRBJ2-5,TRBV5-1,-,many,CASSIGDRYRAETQYF,TGCGCCAGCAGCATAGGGGACCGCTACCGGGCAGAGACCCAGTACTTC
TRBJ2-7,TRBV29-1,-,-,CSVLSRESYEQYF,TGCAGCGTTTTGAGCAGGGAATCCTACGAGCAGTACTTC
TRBJ2-7,TRBV6-2/TRBV6-3,-,-,CASSENPQPTYEQYF,TGTGCCAGCAGTGAAAACCCCCAGCCCACCTACGAGCAGTACTTC
TRBJ2-7,TRBV28,-,-,CASSLLVGSYEQYF,TGTGCCAGCAGTTTATTGGTCGGCTCCTACGAGCAGTACTTC
TRBJ2-5,TRBV19,-,-,CASTGKETQYF,TGTGCCAGTACCGGGAAAGAGACCCAGTACTTC
TRBJ2-5,TRBV11-2,-,-,CASTRGTQYF,TGTGCTAGCACCCGGGGGACCCAGTACTTC
TRBJ2-5,TRBV6-1,-,many,CASSEGYPRETQYF,TGTGCCAGCAGTGAAGGGTACCCGAGGGAGACCCAGTACTTC
TRBJ1-2,TRBV6-4,TRBD1,many,CASSAQEGADGYTF,TGTGCCAGCAGTGCTCAAGAGGGGGCGGATGGCTACACCTTC
TRBJ2-5,TRBV28,TRBD1,many,CASSSEGQGVERETQYF,TGTGCCAGCAGCTCTGAGGGACAGGGAGTGGAGCGGGAGACCCAGTACTTC
TRBJ2-7,TRBV10-3,TRBD2,many,CASRLADSYEQYF,TGTGCCAGCAGACTAGCGGACTCCTACGAGCAGTACTTC
TRBJ2-7,TRBV11-1,-,many,CASSPLGGEYEQYF,TGTGCCAGCAGCCCACTAGGGGGAGAGTACGAGCAGTACTTC
TRBJ2-7,TRBV20-1,-,many,CSARDLWASSYEQYF,TGCAGTGCTAGAGATCTGTGGGCGAGCTCCTACGAGCAGTACTTC
TRBJ2-2,TRBV2,TRBD2,-,CASSEGETLAGGDSETGELFF,TGTGCCAGCAGTGAAGGGGAGACTCTAGCGGGAGGGGACAGTGAGACCGGGGAGCTGTTTTTT
TRBJ1-3,TRBV15,TRBD1,few,CATSRTTGGRGSGNTIYF,TGTGCCACCAGCAGAACGACAGGGGGCCGGGGCTCTGGAAACACCATATATTTT
TRBJ2-7,TRBV4-2,TRBD2,many,CASSRTSGSHEQYF,TGTGCCAGCAGCCGGACTAGCGGGAGTCACGAGCAGTACTTC
TRBJ1-5,TRBV2,-,-,CASSEGLAAYEHF,TGTGCCAGCAGTGAGGGACTAGCGGCCTACGAGCATTTT
TRBJ1-1,TRBV12-3/TRBV12-4,-,many,CASRNLQGTEAFF,TGTGCCAGCAGAAACCTACAGGGCACCGAAGCTTTCTTT
TRBJ2-5,TRBV2,TRBD1,few,CASSEAAGQGVTQYF,TGTGCCAGCAGTGAAGCGGCGGGACAGGGAGTGACCCAGTACTTC
TRBJ1-5,TRBV20-1,-,-,CSARGGGGPQHF,TGCAGTGCTAGAGGCGGGGGGGGACCCCAGCATTTT
TRBJ1-1,TRBV7-3,-,many,CASSQTVNTEAFF,TGTGCCAGCAGCCAGACCGTGAACACTGAAGCTTTCTTT
TRBJ1-5,TRBV12-3/TRBV12-4,-,-,CARQRLNQPQHF,TGTGCACGACAGCGCCTCAATCAGCCCCAGCATTTC
TRBJ2-7,TRBV7-6,-,-,CASSLATGSAYEQYF,TGTGCCAGCAGCTTAGCGACGGGGTCCGCCTACGAGCAGTACTTC
TRBJ2-5,TRBV10-3,-,-,CARAVAGGETQYF,TGTGCTAGGGCGGTTGCCGGGGGAGAGACCCAGTACTTC
TRBJ1-5,TRBV18,-,few,CASSPQGVGQPQHF,TGTGCCAGCTCACCACAGGGAGTGGGCCAGCCCCAGCATTTT
TRBJ1-5,TRBV20-1,-,few,CSARDLNQPQHF,TGCAGTGCTAGAGATCTGAATCAGCCCCAGCATTTT
TRBJ2-7,TRBV15,-,-,CATSRHRSSYEQYF,TGTGCCACCAGCAGACACAGGAGCTCCTACGAGCAGTACTTC